The T cell receptor beta chain under discussion was sequenced for a study of blood T cell repertoires in COVID-19. Overall study: Specimens from acute and convalescent COVID-19 originated in the United States, Italy and Spain. PBMCs, B-cell-depleted T cells, or T cells were the source of the cDNA or gDNA that made up the material.

Here immunoSEQ multiplex PCR was the method, and the copy in TCRdb shows in-frame clones only, minus some. The table shows some 340,000 clones, with about 85% occurring only once. Between the trimmed V and J ends, which lost 1 base and 4 bases, there was a span of 13 bases. This CDR3 has 15 residues. Looked up from germline, CDR1 is SGHDN and CDR2 is FVKESK. The chain joins TRBV14 to TRBJ2-5; tentatively, D is TRBD1 (6 bases). The sample taken for sequencing was peripheral blood. The clonotype was recovered from a woman between 18 and 29 years old with acute or convalescent COVID-19. The CDR3 nucleotides are TGTGCCAGCAGCCAAGGTAGGGGGAGCGGAGAGACCCAGTACTTC. Protein: CASSQGRGSGETQYF.